The sequence of this T cell receptor beta chain was determined in a study of shared clonotypes between healthy human individuals. Turning to the study itself: The plates for each donor numbered three CD4 naive, three CD4 memory, two CD8 naive and one CD8 memory. Study outcomes and limitations: Richness estimates generally favored naive over memory subsets.

The split of CD4+ cells yielded CD45RA+ naive and CD45RA-negative memory subsets. The germline gives CDR1 MDHEN, CDR2 SYDVKM. The trim removed 4 bases at V and 4 bases at J, leaving 2 bases unmatched. The CDR3 totals 14 residues. Generated by immunoSEQ multiplex PCR, the TCRdb table keeps only in-frame clones and is missing some. The sample yields 2 million to 3 million clones, over 85% seen once. For this clone: Its antigen is unidentified.

The sequenced sample was naive CD4+ T cells from PBMCs. Subset: CD45RA+ positively selected. The rearrangement uses TRBV28 and TRBJ2-4; the match to TRBD1 covers 9 bases. This TCR came from a man between 18 and 35 years old in good health. Some clones in this sample may be carry-over from other donors' samples. CDR3 DNA sequence: TGTGCCAGCAGTTGGACAGGGGATAAAAACATTCAGTACTTC. This codes for CASSWTGDKNIQYF. The complete variable domain, with remaining parts taken from reference TRBV28 and TRBJ2-4, reads DVKVTQSSRYLVKRTGEKVFLECVQDMDHENMFWYRQDPGLGLRLIYFSYDVKMKEKGDIPEGYSVSREKKERFSLILESASTNQTSMYLCASSWTGDKNIQYFGAGTRLSVL.